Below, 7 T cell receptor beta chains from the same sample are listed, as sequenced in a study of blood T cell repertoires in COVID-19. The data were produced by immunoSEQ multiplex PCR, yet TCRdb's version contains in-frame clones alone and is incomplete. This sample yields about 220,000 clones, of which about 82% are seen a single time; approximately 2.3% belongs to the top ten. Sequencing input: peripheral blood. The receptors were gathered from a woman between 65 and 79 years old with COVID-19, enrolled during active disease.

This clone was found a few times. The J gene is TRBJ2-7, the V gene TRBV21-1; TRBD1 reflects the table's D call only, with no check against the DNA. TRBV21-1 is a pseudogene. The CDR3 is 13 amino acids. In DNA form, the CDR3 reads TGTGCCAGCAGCTACTATCAGGGGGCCGAGCAGTACTTC. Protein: CASSYYQGAEQYF.

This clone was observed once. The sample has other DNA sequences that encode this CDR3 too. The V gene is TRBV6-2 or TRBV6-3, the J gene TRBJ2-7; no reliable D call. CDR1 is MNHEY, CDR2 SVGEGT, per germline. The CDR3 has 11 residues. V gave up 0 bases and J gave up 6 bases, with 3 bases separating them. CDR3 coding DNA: TGTGCCAGCAGTTACTCGAGCGAGCAGTACTTC. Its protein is CASSYSSEQYF.

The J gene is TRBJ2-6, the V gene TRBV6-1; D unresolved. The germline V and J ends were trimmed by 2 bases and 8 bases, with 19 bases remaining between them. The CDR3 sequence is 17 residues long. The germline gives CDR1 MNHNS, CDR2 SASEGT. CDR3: CASSETLESYRSNVLTF. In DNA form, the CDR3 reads TGTGCCAGCAGTGAAACCTTAGAGAGCTATCGTTCCAACGTCCTGACTTTC.

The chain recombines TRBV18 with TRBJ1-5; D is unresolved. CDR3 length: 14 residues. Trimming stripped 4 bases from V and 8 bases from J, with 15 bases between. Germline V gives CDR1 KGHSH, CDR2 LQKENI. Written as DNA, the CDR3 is TGTGCCAGCTCACTCGGGTTGTTCCCTGAGCCCCAGCATTTT. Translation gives CASSLGLFPEPQHF.

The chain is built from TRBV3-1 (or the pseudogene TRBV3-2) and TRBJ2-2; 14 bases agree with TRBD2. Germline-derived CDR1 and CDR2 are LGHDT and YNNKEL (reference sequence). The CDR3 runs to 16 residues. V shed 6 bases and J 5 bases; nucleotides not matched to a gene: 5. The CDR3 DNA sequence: TGTGCCAGCAGTCTTTGGACTAGCGGGGGGACCGGGGAGCTGTTTTTT. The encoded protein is CASSLWTSGGTGELFF.

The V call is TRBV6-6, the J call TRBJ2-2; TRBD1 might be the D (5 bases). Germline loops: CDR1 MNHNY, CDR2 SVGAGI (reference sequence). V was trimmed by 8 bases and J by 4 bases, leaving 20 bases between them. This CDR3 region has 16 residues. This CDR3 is CASHYPQGESTGELFF. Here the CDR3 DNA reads TGTGCCAGCCATTACCCGCAGGGTGAGAGCACCGGGGAGCTGTTTTTT.

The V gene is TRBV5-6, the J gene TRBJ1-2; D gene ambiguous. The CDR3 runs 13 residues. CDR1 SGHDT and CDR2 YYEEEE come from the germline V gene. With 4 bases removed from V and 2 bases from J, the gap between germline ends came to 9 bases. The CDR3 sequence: CASSPLANYGYTF. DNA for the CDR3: TGTGCCAGCAGCCCCTTGGCAAACTATGGCTACACCTTC. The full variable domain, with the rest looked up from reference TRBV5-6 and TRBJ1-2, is DAGVTQSPTHLIKTRGQQVTLRCSPKSGHDTVSWYQQALGQGPQFIFQYYEEEERQRGNFPDRFSGHQFPNYSSELNVNALLLGDSALYLCASSPLANYGYTFGSGTRLTVV.